The 20 T cell receptor beta chains below all came from one sample that was sequenced in a study of lymphopenia after photon versus proton radiotherapy. This table comes from immunoSEQ multiplex PCR, and its TCRdb copy is limited to in-frame clones, with some not included. The data show approximately 29,000 clones, 84% seen once. The source was peripheral blood, collected from a patient treated with proton-based radiotherapy. Receptors were obtained from a woman in her 70s with pancreatic cancer.

The CDR3 sequence: CASSRPPIRGGTEAFF. The CDR3 DNA follows: TGTGCCAGCAGCCGCCCGCCTATCAGGGGAGGGACTGAAGCTTTCTTT. The chain recombines TRBV11-3 with TRBJ1-1; the D gene is possibly TRBD1 (6 bases). The V end lost 5 bases, the J end lost 5 bases, and 21 bases lay between the germline ends. Germline V gene lookup returns CDR1 SGHNT and CDR2 YENEEA. CDR3 size: 16 residues.

This rearrangement joins TRBV11-2 to TRBJ1-1; no reliable D call. The CDR3 is made up of 13 amino acids. Germline CDR1 and CDR2: SGHAT and FQNNGV. V was clipped by 1 base and J by 5 bases, with 8 bases between them. The CDR3 DNA is TGTGCCAGCAGCTTAGCCCTCCTGACTGAAGCTTTCTTT. Translated, it gives CASSLALLTEAFF. The full variable domain, rest sourced from reference TRBV11-2 and TRBJ1-1, is EAGVAQSPRYKIIEKRQSVAFWCNPISGHATLYWYQQILGQGPKLLIQFQNNGVVDDSQLPKDRFSAERLKGVDSTLKIQPAKLEDSAVYLCASSLALLTEAFFGQGTRLTVV.

V gene TRBV2 combines with J gene TRBJ2-7; maybe TRBD1 (5 bases). This CDR3 spans 11 amino acids. The ends were cut back, 7 bases at V and 6 bases at J, with 10 bases in the middle. The V gene's germline CDR1 is SNHLY and CDR2 FYNNEI. The CDR3 region is CASTARGEQYF. CDR3 coding DNA: TGTGCCAGCACCGCTAGGGGCGAGCAGTACTTC.

The rearrangement joins TRBV27 to TRBJ2-1, with D perhaps being TRBD1 or TRBD2 (7 bases each). CDR3 length: 18 amino acids. CDR1 and CDR2 from the germline V gene are MNHEY and SMNVEV (reference sequence). V dropped 3 bases and J dropped 7 bases, with 25 bases sitting between them. CDR3 region: CASSLKRQGGVRSNEQFF. The CDR3 region has the DNA TGTGCCAGCAGTTTGAAAAGACAGGGAGGGGTGAGAAGTAATGAGCAGTTCTTC.

This rearrangement joins TRBV14 to TRBJ2-3; TRBD2 matches at 8 bases. V trimming: 2 bases; J trimming: 0 bases; junction bases outside the gene matches: 4. Looked up from germline, CDR1 is SGHDN and CDR2 is FVKESK. The CDR3 has 16 residues. In DNA form, the CDR3 reads TGTGCCAGCAGCCAACCTCAGCGGGAGAGCACAGATACGCAGTATTTT. As protein: CASSQPQRESTDTQYF. Supplemented by reference TRBV14 and TRBJ2-3, the full variable domain reads EAGVTQFPSHSVIEKGQTVTLRCDPISGHDNLYWYRRVMGKEIKFLLHFVKESKQDESGMPNNRFLAERTGGTYSTLKVQPAELEDSGVYFCASSQPQRESTDTQYFGPGTRLTVL.

The chain employs TRBV5-8 and TRBJ2-7; 11 bases map to TRBD2. This CDR3 contains 15 residues. In germline, CDR1 is SGHTS, CDR2 YDEGEE. The V gene end was trimmed by 4 bases and the J gene end by 3 bases; junction bases not matched to a gene: 6. CDR3 sequence: CASSPRLAGNYEQYF. Here the CDR3 DNA reads TGTGCCAGCAGCCCCAGACTAGCGGGAAACTACGAGCAGTACTTC.

This clone came up a few times. The gene calls are TRBV15 and TRBJ2-7, with D perhaps matching TRBD1 (6 bases). The CDR3 covers 15 residues. V was clipped by 6 bases and J by 0 bases, with 15 bases between them. Germline CDR1 LNHNV, CDR2 YYDKDF (reference sequence). CDR3 nucleotides: TGTGCCACCAGTGAAACAGGGCTCCCCTCCTACGAGCAGTACTTC. Its protein product is CATSETGLPSYEQYF.

This clone was found a few times. The genes are TRBV27 and TRBJ2-3, with 8 nucleotides matching TRBD1. CDR1 and CDR2 (germline): MNHEY, SMNVEV (reference sequence). The CDR3 sequence is 16 residues long. With V trimmed by 5 bases and J by 0 bases, 7 bases remained unmatched. In DNA form, the CDR3 reads TGTGCCAGCAGTCTTATAACAGGGGGGAGCACAGATACGCAGTATTTT. As protein: CASSLITGGSTDTQYF.

The chain carries TRBV19 and TRBJ1-6; TRBD1 matches at 7 bases. The germline CDR1 and CDR2 sequences are LNHDA and SQIVND (reference sequence). V lost 6 bases and J lost 6; bases outside the gene matches: 2. The CDR3 contains 13 residues. The CDR3 here is CASRGQPNSPLHF. The CDR3 nucleotides read TGTGCCAGTAGGGGACAGCCTAATTCACCCCTCCACTTT.

The V call is TRBV28, the J call TRBJ1-5; D unclear. V was cut by 5 bases and J by 5 bases, with 10 bases left in between. The CDR3 has 13 residues. The germline gives CDR1 MDHEN, CDR2 SYDVKM. CDR3 sequence: CASSLRSYQPQHF. The CDR3 DNA is TGTGCCAGCAGTCTACGGTCTTATCAGCCCCAGCATTTT.

The rearrangement joins TRBV28 to TRBJ2-4; D is unclear. This CDR3 has 15 amino acids. V lost 3 bases and J 0 bases, leaving 9 bases between the germline ends. Germline-derived CDR1 and CDR2 are MDHEN and SYDVKM. CDR3 protein: CASSFQTVAKNIQYF. The DNA for the CDR3 is TGTGCCAGCAGTTTTCAGACCGTAGCCAAAAACATTCAGTACTTC.

The rearrangement links TRBV6-6 to TRBJ1-2; no reliable D call. The CDR3 runs to 13 residues. The ends were cut back, 4 bases at V and 4 bases at J, with 10 bases in the middle. Per the germline V gene, CDR1 is MNHNY and CDR2 is SVGAGI (reference sequence). This CDR3 reads CASSFGSSYGYTF. DNA for the CDR3: TGTGCCAGCAGTTTTGGCAGTTCCTATGGCTACACCTTC.

V usage is TRBV6-6 and J usage is TRBJ2-5; TRBD2 is a possible D gene (6 bases). With 6 bases removed from V and 5 bases from J, the gap between germline ends came to 13 bases. Per the germline V gene, CDR1 is MNHNY and CDR2 is SVGAGI (reference sequence). The CDR3 sequence is 13 residues long. DNA for the CDR3: TGTGCCAGCAGACCGACGAGCGGGGAGACCCAGTACTTC. It encodes CASRPTSGETQYF.

V gene TRBV10-3 combines with J gene TRBJ1-2, with a tentative D call TRBD1 (6 bases). The germline V gene encodes CDR1 ENHRY and CDR2 SYGVKD. The V end lost 9 bases, the J end lost 6 bases, and 14 bases lay between the germline ends. The CDR3 sequence is 12 residues long. CDR3 residues: CAIMKQGHGYTF. The CDR3 DNA reads as TGTGCCATTATGAAACAGGGTCATGGCTACACCTTC.

V and J are TRBV7-2 and TRBJ2-5; possibly TRBD2 for D (5 bases). Germline values: CDR1 SGHTA, CDR2 FQGNSA. This CDR3 spans 15 amino acids. With 4 bases removed from V and 5 bases from J, the gap between germline ends came to 17 bases. The CDR3 reads CASSSRGPSGETQYF. Here the CDR3 DNA reads TGTGCCAGCAGCTCGAGAGGCCCGTCGGGGGAGACCCAGTACTTC. Using reference TRBV7-2 and TRBJ2-5 for the parts outside the CDR3, the full variable domain is GAGVSQSPSNKVTEKGKDVELRCDPISGHTALYWYRQSLGQGLEFLIYFQGNSAPDKSGLPSDRFSAERTGGSVSTLTIQRTQQEDSAVYLCASSSRGPSGETQYFGPGTRLLVL.

V usage is TRBV5-4 and J usage is TRBJ1-2; D uncertain. Germline V lookup: CDR1 SGHNT, CDR2 YYREEE (reference sequence). V was shortened by 0 bases and J by 0 bases, with 15 bases between the two germline ends. The length of the CDR3 is 17 residues. In DNA form, the CDR3 reads TGTGCCAGCAGCTTGGCCCTGGATACAGCAGCTAACTATGGCTACACCTTC. Amino acid sequence: CASSLALDTAANYGYTF.

The rearrangement uses TRBV7-7 and TRBJ2-1, with 15 positions matching TRBD2. This CDR3 has 20 amino acids. V trimming: 5 bases; J trimming: 5 bases; junction bases outside the gene matches: 16. Per germline, CDR1 SSHAT and CDR2 FNYEAQ (reference sequence). CDR3 region: CASSPYGLAGGWGIDNEQFF. For the CDR3, the DNA is TGTGCCAGCAGCCCGTACGGACTAGCGGGAGGGTGGGGTATAGACAATGAGCAGTTCTTC.

The CDR3 nucleotides read TGTGCCAGCAGCTTGGATTACGAGCAGTACTTC. Protein product: CASSLDYEQYF. This rearrangement joins TRBV5-6 to TRBJ2-5; D gene uncertain. Gene TRBJ2-7 matches the end of the DNA better, so the J call may be wrong. Germline lookup yields CDR1 SGHDT and CDR2 YYEEEE. The CDR3 is 11 amino acids.

The V gene is TRBV7-2, the J gene TRBJ2-3, with TRBD1 matching over 11 bases. J gave up 5 bases and V 6 bases, and 4 bases lay outside the gene matches. Germline values: CDR1 SGHTA, CDR2 FQGNSA. This CDR3 has 14 residues. As DNA, the CDR3 is TGTGCCAGCAGAGGGACAGGGGGTGTAGATACGCAGTATTTT. Translating gives CASRGTGGVDTQYF.

This chain uses TRBV9 with TRBJ1-5; TRBD1 might be the D (6 bases). The V gene lost 0 bases and the J gene lost 7 bases, with 17 bases spanning the gap. Germline-derived CDR1 and CDR2 are SGDLS and YYNGEE. CDR3 size: 16 residues. This chain's CDR3 is CASSVGVGGGAQPQHF. The CDR3 DNA sequence: TGTGCCAGCAGCGTAGGGGTAGGCGGGGGCGCCCAGCCCCAGCATTTT.